This TCR beta chain derives from a study of cytomegalovirus exposure and HLA in healthy donors (dated by TCRdb to 2015 to 2018). In terms of the full investigation: The 500 to 700 repertoires of the first cohort and the 120 validation repertoires were produced on the same platform, according to a later analysis. The study was designed to test whether signatures of past pathogen exposure could be identified by cataloging public T cell receptors. High-throughput TCR immunosequencing, statistical association of individual TCRs with disease status, and machine learning were combined to predict cytomegalovirus infection status. Along with the approximately 700-subject first cohort, a separate validation cohort of 120 different subjects was used.

Points the paper makes about the study in general: Cytomegalovirus status was reported to be diagnosed by the classifier with high specificity and sensitivity in both the original and validation cohorts. Most TCR sequences were seen in very few donors, while some public TCRs were found in many individuals. The authors suggested that the approach could potentially be generalized to other disease states and immunological phenotypes. Of the cluster scores, roughly 95% were above 0 in a later analysis, which found that TCRs clustered in the first cohort also tended to co-occur in the 120 validation repertoires. In vitro tests confirmed that a few of the cytomegalovirus-associated TCR beta chains recognize cytomegalovirus antigens. The study listed 150 to 200 TCR beta chains as associated with cytomegalovirus. A later analysis had no HLA typing for the validation cohort, so co-occurrence there was scored across all 130 or so repertoires.

The donors belonged to the validation cohort of over a hundred subjects, which was separate from the roughly 670-subject first cohort. As to this clone: No cognate antigen has been identified for it. One base away there is no much larger clone; base qualities are not given.

V loses 5 bases, J loses 0 bases, and the germline ends lie 10 bases apart. Spanning cysteine to phenylalanine, the CDR3 consists of 14 amino acids. CDR3 DNA is the only sequence kept; it has 42 bases, read in frame from the first base. CDR1 and CDR2 are drawn from the germline V gene: SGHTA, FQGTGA. Receptors were amplified or captured by the immunoSEQ multiplex PCR assay. On the study's bioinformatics: A statistical classification framework was built for diagnosing cytomegalovirus status from the catalog of TCR beta chain sequences. Held by TCRdb, this immuneACCESS table contains in-frame sequences only and omits some clones. Under half of the omission traces to an unresolved V gene where checked; the cause of the rest is unknown. That table supplies the V and J calls and clone size; D and trimming were determined from the DNA. The sample contains 50,000 to 70,000 clones, 85% to 95% of them found a single time. The ten largest clones represent around 5.5% of the sample.

Here the chain combines TRBV7-3 and TRBJ1-1; the D gene lacks a confident call. Sequenced material: PBMCs. The receptor was isolated from a woman aged 18-29 years in good health and CMV-seropositive. The base sequence is TGTGCCAGCAGCCCGGGGTTCATGAACACTGAAGCTTTCTTT. This gives the protein CASSPGFMNTEAFF.